This TCR beta chain appears in the sequencing data of a study of radiotherapy plus CTLA-4 blockade in lung cancer. In the study overall: Disease control reached over 30%, with objective responses in under 20%. Study observations and caveats: Among blood TCR repertoires after radiotherapy plus ipilimumab, tumor-derived clones expanded. Early shifts in blood T cell clones, with interferon-beta, reportedly predicted response best.

Focal radiation plus CTLA-4 blockade with ipilimumab was given to patients with chemo-refractory metastatic non-small-cell lung cancer. V was pared by 1 base and J by 9 bases, with 13 bases between. The CDR3 loop spans 13 amino acids. Germline CDR1 is GTSNPN and CDR2 is SVGIG (reference sequence). A remark on this clone: What it binds is not known.

Profiled with immunoSEQ multiplex PCR; TCRdb holds only in-frame clones, not every one. The table includes about 70,000 clones, less than 80% detected once. The chain has TRBV30 and TRBJ1-5; no firm D call. Sequencing was performed on peripheral blood, taken from a patient treated with radiotherapy plus ipilimumab. The receptor comes from a human donor with non-small cell lung cancer who had a complete response to radiotherapy plus ipilimumab. CDR3: CAWSEDGSRPQHF. In DNA form, the CDR3 reads TGTGCCTGGAGTGAGGACGGCAGTAGGCCCCAGCATTTT. Full variable domain (rest looked up from reference TRBV30 and TRBJ1-5): SQTIHQWPATLVQPVGSPLSLECTVEGTSNPNLYWYRQAAGRGLQLLFYSVGIGQISSEVPQNLSASRPQDRQFILSSKKLLLSDSGFYLCAWSEDGSRPQHFGDGTRLSIL.